The clone carrying this T cell receptor beta chain was recorded once. PCR was performed a second time for about 7 to 12 cycles using a sample-barcoded 5' primer and a J-beta primer mix. TCRdb recomputed calls from the 5' RACE reads with MiXCR, one row per CDR3 protein. The sample comprises about 760,000 distinct CDR3 sequences, just under 25% of which are singletons, and more than 8.5% rests with the top ten. The length of the CDR3 is 12 residues. CDR1 is MNHNS and CDR2 is SASEGT in the germline V gene. The V gene lost 8 bases and the J gene lost 1 base, with 8 bases spanning the gap. These data originate in a study of blood T cells in healthy people across ages. The wider study: Template switching captured about one barcoded beta molecule per two T cells.

No fewer than 6 million PBMCs went into each sample. The same data also contributed to another study, on T cells of mothers and their children. That paper adds: The cDNA synthesis received all extracted RNA, at about 1.5 ug per 15 ul. The study found slightly higher but non-significant overlap in related versus unrelated mother-child pairs.

The sequence came from a boy younger than 18 in good health. V is TRBV6-1 and J is TRBJ1-1; D unresolved. What was sequenced was blood. The CDR3 region has the DNA TGTGCCAGCCTAAGTCCGAACACTGAAGCTTTCTTT. It is translated as CASLSPNTEAFF.